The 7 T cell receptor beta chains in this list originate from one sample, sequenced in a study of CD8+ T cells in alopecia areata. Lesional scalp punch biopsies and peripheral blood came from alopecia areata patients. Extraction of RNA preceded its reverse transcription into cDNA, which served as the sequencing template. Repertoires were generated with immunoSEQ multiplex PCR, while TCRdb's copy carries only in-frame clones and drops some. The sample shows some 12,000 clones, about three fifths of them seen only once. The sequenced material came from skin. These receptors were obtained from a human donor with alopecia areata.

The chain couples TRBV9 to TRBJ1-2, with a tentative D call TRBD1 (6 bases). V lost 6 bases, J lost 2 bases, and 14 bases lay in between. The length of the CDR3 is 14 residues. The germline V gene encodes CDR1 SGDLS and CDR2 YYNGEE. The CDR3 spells CASNTGLANYGYTF. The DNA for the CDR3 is TGTGCCAGCAACACAGGGTTGGCGAACTATGGCTACACCTTC.

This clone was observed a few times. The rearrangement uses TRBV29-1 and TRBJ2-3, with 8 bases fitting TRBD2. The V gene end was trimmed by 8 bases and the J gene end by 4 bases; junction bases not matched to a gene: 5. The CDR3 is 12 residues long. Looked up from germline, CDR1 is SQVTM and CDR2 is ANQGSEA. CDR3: CSLPAGADTQYF. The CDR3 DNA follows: TGCAGCCTCCCAGCGGGGGCAGATACGCAGTATTTT.

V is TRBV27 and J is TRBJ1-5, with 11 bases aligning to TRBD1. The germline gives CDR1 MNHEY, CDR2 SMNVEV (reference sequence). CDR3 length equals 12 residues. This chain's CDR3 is CPGQGERQPQHF. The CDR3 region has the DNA TGTCCGGGACAGGGGGAAAGGCAGCCCCAGCATTTT.

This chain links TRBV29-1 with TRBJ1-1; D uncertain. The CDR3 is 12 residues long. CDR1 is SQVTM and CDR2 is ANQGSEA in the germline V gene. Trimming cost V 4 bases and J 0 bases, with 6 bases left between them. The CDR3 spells CSVGYMNTEAFF. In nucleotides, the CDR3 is TGCAGCGTTGGATACATGAACACTGAAGCTTTCTTT.

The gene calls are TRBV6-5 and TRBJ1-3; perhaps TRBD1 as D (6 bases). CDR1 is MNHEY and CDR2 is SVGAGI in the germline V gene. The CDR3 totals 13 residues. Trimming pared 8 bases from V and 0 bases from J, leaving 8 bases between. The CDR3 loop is CASRGGSGNTIYF. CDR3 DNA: TGTGCCAGCCGAGGGGGCTCTGGAAACACCATATATTTT.

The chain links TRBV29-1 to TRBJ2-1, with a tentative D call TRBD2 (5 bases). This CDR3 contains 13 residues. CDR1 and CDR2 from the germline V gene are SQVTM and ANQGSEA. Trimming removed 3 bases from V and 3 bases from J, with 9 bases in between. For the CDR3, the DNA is TGCAGCGTTGAGGGAGATTACTACAATGAGCAGTTCTTC. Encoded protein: CSVEGDYYNEQFF.

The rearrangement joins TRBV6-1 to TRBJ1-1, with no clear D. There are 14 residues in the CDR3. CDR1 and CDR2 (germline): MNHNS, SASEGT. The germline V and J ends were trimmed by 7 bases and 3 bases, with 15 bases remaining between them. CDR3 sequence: CASTGVLRDTEAFF. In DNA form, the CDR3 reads TGTGCCAGCACTGGCGTCCTTCGAGACACTGAAGCTTTCTTT.